Below are 5 T cell receptor beta chains sequenced from a single sample in a study of human T cells and chemical hapten exposure. Noted time point: pre-sensitization, week 0. Treatment noted: therapeutic diphenylcyclopropenone sensitization with weekly scalp DPC. Using its own MiXCR run on the RACE reads, TCRdb lists one record per CDR3 protein. The sample consists of fewer than 350,000 distinct CDR3 sequences, roughly 7.4% of them appearing once. Sample: whole blood, taken in connection with sensitization to the hapten diphenylcyclopropenone (DPC). The source is a man between 18 and 35 years old with alopecia areata. Some clones in this sample may be carry-over from other donors' samples.

This clonotype came up a few times. The chain is built from TRBV2 and TRBJ2-5; 8 bases agree with TRBD1. Per the germline V gene, CDR1 is SNHLY and CDR2 is FYNNEI. The CDR3 totals 13 residues. Trimming cost V 8 bases and J 5 bases; bases outside gene matches: 7. The CDR3 bases are TGTGCCAGCCAACAGGGGGGCACGGAGACCCAGTACTTC. Translating it yields CASQQGGTETQYF.

This clonotype was counted a few times. The gene calls are TRBV6-5 and TRBJ1-3; 10 positions match TRBD1. Germline V gene lookup returns CDR1 MNHEY and CDR2 SVGAGI. V was pared by 2 bases and J by 2 bases, with 0 bases of the junction left unmatched. The CDR3 is 15 residues long. This chain's CDR3 is CASSYGTGAGNTIYF. For the CDR3, the DNA is TGTGCCAGCAGTTACGGGACAGGGGCTGGAAACACCATATATTTT.

This chain links TRBV7-2 with TRBJ1-1, with D uncertain. V gave up 2 bases and J gave up 6 bases, with 13 bases separating them. Germline V lookup: CDR1 SGHTA, CDR2 FQGNSA. The CDR3 spans 14 residues. CDR3 amino acids: CASSLTLFFSEAFF. CDR3 coding DNA: TGTGCCAGCAGCTTAACTTTATTTTTCTCTGAAGCTTTCTTT.

This clonotype has more than one count but fewer than ten. The chain recombines TRBV6-5 with TRBJ1-2, with D possibly matching TRBD1 (5 bases). Germline V lookup: CDR1 MNHEY, CDR2 SVGAGI. V was trimmed by 7 bases and J by 4 bases, leaving 13 bases between them. This CDR3 has 13 amino acids. The CDR3 DNA reads as TGTGCCAGCACCGCCGGGGCGGTCTATGGCTACACCTTC. Translated: CASTAGAVYGYTF.

The chain uses TRBV9 and TRBJ2-4; D is undetermined. The germline V gene encodes CDR1 SGDLS and CDR2 YYNGEE. V gave up 0 bases and J gave up 1 base, with 14 bases separating them. This CDR3 spans 17 amino acids. The chain's CDR3 is CASSVGIPATAKNIQYF. The CDR3 DNA follows: TGTGCCAGCAGCGTAGGAATACCCGCGACCGCCAAAAACATTCAGTACTTC.